The following is a T cell receptor (beta chain) sequence with its context. Its specificity is unknown. These data belong to a study of T cells after yellow fever vaccination. Study-wide background: With SMART-Seq v4 Ultra Low Input, the fractions containing low cell numbers were prepared.

TCRdb fed the 5' RACE reads into MiXCR, producing one record per CDR3 protein. The sample holds about 130,000 distinct CDR3 sequences; around 9.8% are singletons and the top ten take 30% to 40%. Findings of the study overall: Most primary-vaccination clones reappeared after the booster (about 97% CD4, about 88% CD8).

The TCR was taken from a man aged 18 to 29 who received the YFV17D yellow fever vaccine. The source was CD8+ T cells sorted from PBMCs, collected on the day of the yellow fever booster vaccination.

The CDR3 loop is CASSELGRARAGELFF. CDR3 coding DNA: TGTGCCAGCAGTGAATTGGGCAGGGCCAGGGCCGGGGAGCTGTTTTTT. The chain couples TRBV2 to TRBJ2-2, with a possible D match to TRBD1 (5 bases). The CDR3 sequence is 16 residues long. CDR1 and CDR2 (germline): SNHLY, FYNNEI. V lost 2 bases and J lost 6, with 16 bases in between.